These 5 T cell receptor beta chains were all obtained from the same sample, sequenced in a study of blood T cell repertoires in COVID-19. Here immunoSEQ multiplex PCR was the method, and the copy in TCRdb shows in-frame clones only, minus some. The sample holds fewer than 600,000 clones; 85% to 90% are singletons and the top ten take 1.5% to 2%. The sequenced material came from PBMCs or T cells enriched from blood (not recorded which). The receptors come from a woman between 40 and 55 years old who had recovered from COVID-19.

This clone turned up a few times. The rearrangement links TRBV5-1 to TRBJ1-2, with TRBD1 matching over 9 bases. CDR1 SGHRS and CDR2 YFSETQ come from the germline V gene. The CDR3 runs to 14 residues. V trimming: 6 bases; J trimming: 4 bases; junction bases outside the gene matches: 7. The CDR3 sequence: CASTPGQGGYGYTF. In DNA, the CDR3 is TGCGCCAGCACCCCGGGACAGGGAGGCTATGGCTACACCTTC.

The chain recombines TRBV3-1 (or the pseudogene TRBV3-2) with TRBJ2-1; a possible D gene is TRBD2 (6 bases). The CDR3 is 14 residues long. The V end was cut by 4 bases, the J end by 8 bases, with 15 bases between. Germline V lookup: CDR1 LGHDT, CDR2 YNNKEL (reference sequence). Here the CDR3 reads CASSRGTWGDEQFF. The CDR3 bases are TGTGCCAGCAGCCGCGGGACTTGGGGAGATGAGCAGTTCTTC.

This clone was recorded a few times. V is TRBV5-1 and J is TRBJ1-3; D unclear. Germline CDR1 SGHRS, CDR2 YFSETQ. This CDR3 has 13 residues. With 3 bases removed from V and 4 bases from J, the gap between germline ends came to 8 bases. The CDR3 spells CASSSEPGNTIYF. The CDR3, as DNA: TGCGCCAGCAGCTCCGAGCCCGGAAACACCATATATTTT.

This clone has just a few counts. This chain uses TRBV10-3 with TRBJ2-7, with 9 bases aligning to TRBD2. J was trimmed by 5 bases and V by 3 bases; bases with no gene match: 8. The CDR3 is 15 residues long. The germline CDR1 and CDR2 sequences are ENHRY and SYGVKD. The CDR3 sequence: CAISDGGRALDEQYF. The DNA of the CDR3 is TGTGCCATCAGTGATGGCGGGAGGGCCTTGGACGAGCAGTACTTC.

This sequence joins TRBV11-2 and TRBJ1-2, with a weak D call TRBD1 (6 bases). The CDR3 is 19 residues long. V was pared by 1 base and J by 0 bases, with 21 bases between. Germline V gene sequence: CDR1 SGHAT, CDR2 FQNNGV. The CDR3 region has the DNA TGTGCCAGCAGCTTAGGCGTCGACCCCAGGGGCCTGACTAACTATGGCTACACCTTC. As protein: CASSLGVDPRGLTNYGYTF.